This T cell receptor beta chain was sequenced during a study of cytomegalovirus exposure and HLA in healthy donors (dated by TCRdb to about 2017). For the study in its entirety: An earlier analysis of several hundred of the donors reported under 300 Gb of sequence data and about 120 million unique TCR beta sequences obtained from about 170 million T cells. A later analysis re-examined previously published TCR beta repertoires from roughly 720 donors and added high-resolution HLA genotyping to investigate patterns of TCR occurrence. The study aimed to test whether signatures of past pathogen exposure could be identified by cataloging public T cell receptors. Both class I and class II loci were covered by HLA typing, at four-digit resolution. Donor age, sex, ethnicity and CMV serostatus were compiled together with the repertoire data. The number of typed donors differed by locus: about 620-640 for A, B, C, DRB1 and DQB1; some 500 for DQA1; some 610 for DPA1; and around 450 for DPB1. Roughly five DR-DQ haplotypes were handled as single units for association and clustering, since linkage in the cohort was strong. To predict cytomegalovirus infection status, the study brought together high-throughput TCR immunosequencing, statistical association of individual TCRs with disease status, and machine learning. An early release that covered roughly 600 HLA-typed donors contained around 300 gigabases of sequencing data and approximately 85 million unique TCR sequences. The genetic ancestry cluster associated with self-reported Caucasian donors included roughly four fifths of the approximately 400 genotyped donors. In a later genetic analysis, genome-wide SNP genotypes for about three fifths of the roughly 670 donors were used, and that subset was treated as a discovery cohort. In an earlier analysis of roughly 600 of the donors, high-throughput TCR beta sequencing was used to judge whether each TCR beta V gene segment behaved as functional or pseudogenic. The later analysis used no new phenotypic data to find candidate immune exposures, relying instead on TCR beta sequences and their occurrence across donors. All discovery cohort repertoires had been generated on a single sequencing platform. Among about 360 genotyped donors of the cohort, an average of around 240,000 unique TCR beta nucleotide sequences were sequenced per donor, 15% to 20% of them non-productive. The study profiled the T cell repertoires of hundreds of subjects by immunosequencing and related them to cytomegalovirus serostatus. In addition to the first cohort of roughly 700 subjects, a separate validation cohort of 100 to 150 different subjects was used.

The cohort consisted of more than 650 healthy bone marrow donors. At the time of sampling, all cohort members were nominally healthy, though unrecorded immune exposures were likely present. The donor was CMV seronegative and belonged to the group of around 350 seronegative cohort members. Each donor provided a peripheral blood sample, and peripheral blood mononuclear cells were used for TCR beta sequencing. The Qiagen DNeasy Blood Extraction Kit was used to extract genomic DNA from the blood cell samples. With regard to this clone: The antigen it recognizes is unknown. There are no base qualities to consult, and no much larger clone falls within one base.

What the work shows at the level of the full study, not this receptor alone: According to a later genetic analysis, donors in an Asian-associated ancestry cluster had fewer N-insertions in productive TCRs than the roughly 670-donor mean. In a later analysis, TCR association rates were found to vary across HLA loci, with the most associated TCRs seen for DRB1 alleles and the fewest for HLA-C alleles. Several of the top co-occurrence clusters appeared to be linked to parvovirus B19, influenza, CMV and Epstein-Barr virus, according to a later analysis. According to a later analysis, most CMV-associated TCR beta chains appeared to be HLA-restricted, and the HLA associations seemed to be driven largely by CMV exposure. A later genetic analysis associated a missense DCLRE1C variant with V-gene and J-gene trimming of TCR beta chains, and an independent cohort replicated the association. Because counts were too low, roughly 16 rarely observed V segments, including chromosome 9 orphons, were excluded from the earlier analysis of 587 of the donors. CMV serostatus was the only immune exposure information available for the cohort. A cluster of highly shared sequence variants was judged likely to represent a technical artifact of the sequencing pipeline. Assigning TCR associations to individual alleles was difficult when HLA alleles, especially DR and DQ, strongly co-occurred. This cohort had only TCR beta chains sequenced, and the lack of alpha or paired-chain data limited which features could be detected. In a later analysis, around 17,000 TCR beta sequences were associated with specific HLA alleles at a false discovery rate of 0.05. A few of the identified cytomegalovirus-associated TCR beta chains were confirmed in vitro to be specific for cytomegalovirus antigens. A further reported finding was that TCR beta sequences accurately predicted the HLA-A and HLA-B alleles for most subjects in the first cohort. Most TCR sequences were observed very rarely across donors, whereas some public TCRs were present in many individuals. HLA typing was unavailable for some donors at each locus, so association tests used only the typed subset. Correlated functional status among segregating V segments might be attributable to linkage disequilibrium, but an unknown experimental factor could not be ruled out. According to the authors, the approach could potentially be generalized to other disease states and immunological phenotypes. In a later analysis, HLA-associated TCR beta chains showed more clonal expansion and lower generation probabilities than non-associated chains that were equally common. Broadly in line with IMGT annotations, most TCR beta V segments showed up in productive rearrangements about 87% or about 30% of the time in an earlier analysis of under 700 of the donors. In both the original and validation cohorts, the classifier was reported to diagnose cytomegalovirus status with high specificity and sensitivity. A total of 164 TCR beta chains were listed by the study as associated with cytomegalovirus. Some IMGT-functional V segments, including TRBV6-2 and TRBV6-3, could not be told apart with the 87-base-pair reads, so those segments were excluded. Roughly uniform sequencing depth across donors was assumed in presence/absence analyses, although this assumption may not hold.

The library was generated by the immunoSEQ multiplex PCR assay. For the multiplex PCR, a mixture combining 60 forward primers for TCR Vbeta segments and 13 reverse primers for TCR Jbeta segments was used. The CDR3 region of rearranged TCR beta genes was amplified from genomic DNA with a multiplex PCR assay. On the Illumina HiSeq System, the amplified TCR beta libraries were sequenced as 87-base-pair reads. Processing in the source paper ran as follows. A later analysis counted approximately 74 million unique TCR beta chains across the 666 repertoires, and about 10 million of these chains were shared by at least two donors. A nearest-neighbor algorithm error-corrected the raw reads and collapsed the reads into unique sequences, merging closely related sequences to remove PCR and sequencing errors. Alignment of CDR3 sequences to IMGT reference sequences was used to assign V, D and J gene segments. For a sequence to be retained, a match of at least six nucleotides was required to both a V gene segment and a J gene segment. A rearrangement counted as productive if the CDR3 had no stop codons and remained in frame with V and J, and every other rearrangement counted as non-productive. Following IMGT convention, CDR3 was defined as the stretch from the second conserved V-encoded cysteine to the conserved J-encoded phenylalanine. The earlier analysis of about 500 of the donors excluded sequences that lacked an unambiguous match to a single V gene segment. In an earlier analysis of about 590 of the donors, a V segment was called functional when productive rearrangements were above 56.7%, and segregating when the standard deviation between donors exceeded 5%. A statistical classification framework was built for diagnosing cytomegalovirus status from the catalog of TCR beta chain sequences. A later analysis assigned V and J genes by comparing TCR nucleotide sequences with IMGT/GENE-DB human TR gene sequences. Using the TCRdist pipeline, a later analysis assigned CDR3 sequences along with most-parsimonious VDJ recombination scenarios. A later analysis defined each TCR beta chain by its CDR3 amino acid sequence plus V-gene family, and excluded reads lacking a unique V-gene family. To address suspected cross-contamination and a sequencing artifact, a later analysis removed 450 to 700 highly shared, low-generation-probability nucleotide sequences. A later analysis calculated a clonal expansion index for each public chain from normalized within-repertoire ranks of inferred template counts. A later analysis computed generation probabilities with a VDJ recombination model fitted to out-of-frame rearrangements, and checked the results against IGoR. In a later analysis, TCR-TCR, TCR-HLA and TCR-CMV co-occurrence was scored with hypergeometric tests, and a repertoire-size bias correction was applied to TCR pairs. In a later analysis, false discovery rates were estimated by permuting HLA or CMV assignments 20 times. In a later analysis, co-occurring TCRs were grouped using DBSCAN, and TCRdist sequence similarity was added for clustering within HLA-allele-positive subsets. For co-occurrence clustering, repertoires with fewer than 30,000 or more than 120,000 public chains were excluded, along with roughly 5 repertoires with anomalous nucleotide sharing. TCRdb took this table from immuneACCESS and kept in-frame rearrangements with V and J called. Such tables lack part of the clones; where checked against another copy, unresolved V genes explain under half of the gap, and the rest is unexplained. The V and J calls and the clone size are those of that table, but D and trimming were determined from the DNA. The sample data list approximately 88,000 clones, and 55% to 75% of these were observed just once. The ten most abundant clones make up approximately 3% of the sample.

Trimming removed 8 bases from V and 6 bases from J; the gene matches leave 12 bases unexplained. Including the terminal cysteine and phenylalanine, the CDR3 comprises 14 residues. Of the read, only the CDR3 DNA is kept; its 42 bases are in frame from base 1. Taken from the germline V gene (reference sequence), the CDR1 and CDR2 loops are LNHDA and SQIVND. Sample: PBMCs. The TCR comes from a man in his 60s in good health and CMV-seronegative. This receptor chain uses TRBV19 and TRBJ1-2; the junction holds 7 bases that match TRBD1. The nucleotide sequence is TGTGCCAGTTCGGGACAGCCTCTAATGGATGGCTACACCTTC. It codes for CASSGQPLMDGYTF.